This entry concerns a single T cell receptor beta chain. The data derive from a study of blood T cell repertoires in COVID-19. Study summary: Acute and convalescent COVID-19 samples came from the United States, Italy and Spain. The cDNA or gDNA used as material had been derived from T cells, B-cell-depleted T cells, or PBMCs.

V lost 2 bases to trimming and J lost 4 bases, with 5 bases between them. Germline V gene data show CDR1 as MNHEY and CDR2 as SVGEGT. This CDR3 spans 12 amino acids. In the authors' workflow: Cell counts per sample came from amplifying reference gene primers. This table comes from immunoSEQ multiplex PCR, and its TCRdb copy is limited to in-frame clones, with some not included. That table furnishes V, J and clone size, whereas the DNA furnished D and trimming. The sample has 55,000 to 75,000 clones, 82% seen once. Sequences were obtained from peripheral blood. The chain combines TRBV6-2 or TRBV6-3 with TRBJ2-5; D uncertain. This clonotype originated in a man older than 75 with active COVID-19. CDR3 DNA sequence: TGTGCCAGCAGTTACGCAGGAGAGACCCAGTACTTC. It codes for CASSYAGETQYF.